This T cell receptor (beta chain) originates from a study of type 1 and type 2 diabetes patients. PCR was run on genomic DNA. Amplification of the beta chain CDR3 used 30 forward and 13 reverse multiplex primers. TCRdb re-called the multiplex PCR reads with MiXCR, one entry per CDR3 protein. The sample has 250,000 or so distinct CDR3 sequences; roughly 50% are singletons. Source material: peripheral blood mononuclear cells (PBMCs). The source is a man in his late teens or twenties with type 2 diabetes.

In DNA, the CDR3 is TGTGCCAGCAGCGGCCGGACAGGTTCCGAGCAGTACTTC. It encodes CASSGRTGSEQYF. This sequence joins TRBV7-6 and TRBJ2-7; 7 bases are shared with TRBD1. This CDR3 spans 13 amino acids. With V trimmed by 5 bases and J by 6 bases, 7 bases remained unmatched. The germline V gene has CDR1 SGHVS and CDR2 FNYEAQ.